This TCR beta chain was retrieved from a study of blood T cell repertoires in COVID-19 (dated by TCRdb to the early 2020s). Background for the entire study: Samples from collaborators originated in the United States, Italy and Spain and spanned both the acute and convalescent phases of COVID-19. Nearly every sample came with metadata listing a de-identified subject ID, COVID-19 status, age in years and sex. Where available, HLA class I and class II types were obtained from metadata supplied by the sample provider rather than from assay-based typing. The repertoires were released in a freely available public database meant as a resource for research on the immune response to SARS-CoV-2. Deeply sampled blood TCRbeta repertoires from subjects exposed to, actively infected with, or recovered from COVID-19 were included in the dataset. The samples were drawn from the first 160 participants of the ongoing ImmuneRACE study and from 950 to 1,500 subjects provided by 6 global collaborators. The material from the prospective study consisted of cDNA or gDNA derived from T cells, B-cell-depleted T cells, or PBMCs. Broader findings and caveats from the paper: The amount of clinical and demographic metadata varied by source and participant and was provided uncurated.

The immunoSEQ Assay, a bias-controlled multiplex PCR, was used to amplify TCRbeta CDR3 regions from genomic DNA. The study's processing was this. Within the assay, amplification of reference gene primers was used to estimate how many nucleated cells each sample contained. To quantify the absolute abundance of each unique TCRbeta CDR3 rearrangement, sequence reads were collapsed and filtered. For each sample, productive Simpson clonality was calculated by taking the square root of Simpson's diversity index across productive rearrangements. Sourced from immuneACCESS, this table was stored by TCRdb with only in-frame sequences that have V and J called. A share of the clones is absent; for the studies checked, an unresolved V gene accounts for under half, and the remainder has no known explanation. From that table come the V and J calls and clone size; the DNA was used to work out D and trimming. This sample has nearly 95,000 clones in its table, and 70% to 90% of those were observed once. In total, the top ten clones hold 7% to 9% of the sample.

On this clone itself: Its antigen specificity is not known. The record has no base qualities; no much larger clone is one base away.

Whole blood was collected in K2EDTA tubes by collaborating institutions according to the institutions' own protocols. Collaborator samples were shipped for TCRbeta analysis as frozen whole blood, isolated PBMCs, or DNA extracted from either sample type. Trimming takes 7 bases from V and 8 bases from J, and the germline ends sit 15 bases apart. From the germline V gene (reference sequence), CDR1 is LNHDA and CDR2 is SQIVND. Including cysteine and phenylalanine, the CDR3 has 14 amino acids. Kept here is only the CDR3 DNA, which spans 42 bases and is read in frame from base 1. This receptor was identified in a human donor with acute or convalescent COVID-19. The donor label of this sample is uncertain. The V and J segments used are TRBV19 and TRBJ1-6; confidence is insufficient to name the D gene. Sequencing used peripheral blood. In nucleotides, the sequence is TGTGCCAGTAAATTAGACGACCGGGATTCACCCCTCCACTTT. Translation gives CASKLDDRDSPLHF.